Shown below are 32 T cell receptor beta chains from a single sample sequenced in a study of control samples from healthy donors and cancer patients. Sequenced by immunoSEQ multiplex PCR; TCRdb stores in-frame clones only, minus some. Among fewer than 150,000 clones listed, roughly 90% were seen once. The sample taken for sequencing was blood. The source of these receptors is a woman aged 18-29 years in good health.

The chain employs TRBV5-5 and TRBJ2-6, with 9 bases that match TRBD1. The junction had 14 bases not matched to a gene; V was cut back by 3 bases and J by 13 bases. The length of the CDR3 is 16 residues. Germline V gene lookup returns CDR1 SGHKS and CDR2 YYEKEE (reference sequence). The CDR3 DNA follows: TGTGCCAGCAGCTCCCGGCCGGGACAGGGAGTCCGGGTCCTGACTTTC. This sequence encodes CASSSRPGQGVRVLTF.

A single count supports this clone. V and J are TRBV6-1 and TRBJ1-2, with a possible D match to TRBD1 (5 bases). Trimming removed 1 base at V and 8 bases at J, with 17 bases between. Germline V gene data show CDR1 as MNHNS and CDR2 as SASEGT. This CDR3 region has 15 residues. CDR3 in amino acids: CASSEVAGTRGGYTF. The CDR3 DNA is TGTGCCAGCAGTGAAGTGGCAGGGACCCGCGGGGGCTACACCTTC.

The chain couples TRBV10-1 to TRBJ2-3; maybe TRBD1 (5 bases). CDR1 is WNHNN and CDR2 is SYGVQD in the germline V gene (reference sequence). With 4 bases removed from V and 1 base from J, the gap between germline ends came to 12 bases. The CDR3 has 15 residues. CDR3 in DNA: TGCGCCAGCAGTGCGGTCAGGGCAGGCACAGATACGCAGTATTTT. It translates to CASSAVRAGTDTQYF.

The V gene is TRBV27, the J gene TRBJ1-5; the D is unclear. The CDR3 contains 13 residues. The V gene's germline CDR1 is MNHEY and CDR2 SMNVEV (reference sequence). Trimming took off 3 bases at V and 7 bases at J, with 10 bases between the two ends. The CDR3 sequence: CASSFQSRQPQHF. The CDR3 DNA follows: TGTGCCAGCAGTTTCCAATCACGCCAGCCCCAGCATTTT.

V usage is TRBV2 and J usage is TRBJ1-2; 8 bases line up with TRBD1. V lost 4 bases, J lost 5 bases, and 6 bases stayed unmatched. The CDR3 is 14 residues long. The germline V gene encodes CDR1 SNHLY and CDR2 FYNNEI. The CDR3 DNA follows: TGTGCCAGCAGTGCAGGGGGCGCCGGATATGGCTACACCTTC. As protein: CASSAGGAGYGYTF.

CDR3 protein: CASSFGAILSGRNSYNEQFF. CDR3 nucleotide sequence: TGTGCCAGCAGTTTTGGAGCGATATTGAGCGGGAGGAACTCCTACAATGAGCAGTTCTTC. The chain has TRBV28 and TRBJ2-1; 9 bases match TRBD2. The CDR3 runs to 20 residues. With 3 bases clipped from V and 0 bases from J, the junction kept 15 bases outside the gene matches. Germline-derived CDR1 and CDR2 are MDHEN and SYDVKM.

This sequence joins TRBV29-1 and TRBJ2-5, with TRBD2 as a possible D gene (6 bases). The V end lost 8 bases, the J end lost 2 bases, and 18 bases lay between the germline ends. Germline CDR1 is SQVTM and CDR2 is ANQGSEA. The CDR3 sequence is 14 residues long. As DNA, the CDR3 is TGCAGCCTCTCCCGCGGGGCAGTGCAAGAGACCCAGTACTTC. Protein product: CSLSRGAVQETQYF.

The chain has TRBV14 and TRBJ1-6; D call uncertain. The CDR3 loop spans 15 amino acids. The germline V gene encodes CDR1 SGHDN and CDR2 FVKESK. Trimming removed 7 bases from V and 5 bases from J, with 15 bases in between. The CDR3 sequence is CASTPRVNDNSPLHF. The DNA of the CDR3 is TGTGCCAGCACCCCCCGGGTGAACGATAATTCACCCCTCCACTTT.

This rearrangement joins TRBV6-2 or TRBV6-3 to TRBJ2-2, with 13 nucleotides matching TRBD2. The ends lost 0 bases at V and 7 bases at J; junction bases unmatched: 11. The CDR3 has 19 amino acids. From germline, CDR1 is MNHEY and CDR2 SVGEGT. The CDR3 is CASSYSRSGTSGISGELFF. CDR3 nucleotides: TGTGCCAGCAGTTACTCGCGCTCCGGGACTAGCGGGATTAGCGGGGAGCTGTTTTTT.

The CDR3 sequence is CASSLGRDTQYF. In DNA, the CDR3 is TGTGCCAGCAGCTTAGGACGGGATACGCAGTATTTT. The chain couples TRBV7-2 to TRBJ2-3; D is unclear. Per the germline V gene, CDR1 is SGHTA and CDR2 is FQGNSA. V dropped 1 base and J dropped 6 bases, with 5 bases sitting between them. The CDR3 has 12 residues.

V gene TRBV10-2 combines with J gene TRBJ1-1; no clear D. V lost 2 bases, J lost 4 bases, and 5 bases lay in between. The CDR3 length is 12 residues. Germline lookup yields CDR1 WSHSY and CDR2 SAAADI. The CDR3 sequence: CASSEGGTEAFF. The CDR3 DNA follows: TGCGCCAGCAGTGAGGGAGGCACTGAAGCTTTCTTT.

V usage is TRBV3-1 (or the pseudogene TRBV3-2) and J usage is TRBJ2-7; TRBD2 matches 7 bases. V was clipped by 6 bases and J by 4 bases; unmatched bases: 9. This CDR3 contains 14 residues. Germline V lookup: CDR1 LGHDT, CDR2 YNNKEL (reference sequence). In DNA form, the CDR3 reads TGTGCCAGCAGTCCGAGGGACTACCCGTACGAGCAGTACTTC. As protein: CASSPRDYPYEQYF.

The rearrangement uses TRBV10-3 and TRBJ2-5; 10 nucleotides align to TRBD1. The germline V gene has CDR1 ENHRY and CDR2 SYGVKD. V lost 0 bases and J lost 4; bases outside the gene matches: 5. The CDR3 contains 16 residues. CDR3 protein: CAISESRQGARETQYF. CDR3 coding DNA: TGTGCCATCAGTGAGTCGAGACAGGGGGCGCGAGAGACCCAGTACTTC.

This chain uses TRBV19 with TRBJ1-2, with TRBD1 identical over 7 bases. After removal of 3 bases from V and 8 bases from J, the junction contained 12 bases not matched to a gene. CDR3 size: 15 residues. Germline CDR1 LNHDA, CDR2 SQIVND (reference sequence). CDR3 region: CASSMSQGVKDGYTF. Here the CDR3 DNA reads TGTGCCAGTAGTATGTCTCAGGGGGTGAAGGACGGCTACACCTTC.

CDR3 nucleotides: TGTGCCAGCAGCTTCACAGGGACCGAGCAGTACTTC. Translation: CASSFTGTEQYF. The V and J genes are TRBV7-9 and TRBJ2-7; D might be TRBD1 (6 bases). V was clipped by 3 bases and J by 6 bases, with 9 bases between them. The CDR3 runs 12 residues. In germline, CDR1 is SEHNR, CDR2 FQNEAQ (reference sequence).

This chain links TRBV6-5 with TRBJ1-2; 8 bases match TRBD1. V lost 7 bases and J lost 4; bases outside the gene matches: 8. CDR1 is MNHEY, CDR2 SVGAGI, per germline. The CDR3 consists of 14 residues. The chain's CDR3 is CASTPGQAPYGYTF. CDR3 in DNA: TGTGCCAGCACCCCGGGACAGGCACCCTATGGCTACACCTTC.

As DNA, the CDR3 is TGTGCCAGCAGTTACTCATCCACAGGGGTTAACTATGGCTACACCTTC. Amino acid sequence: CASSYSSTGVNYGYTF. The J gene is TRBJ1-2, the V gene TRBV6-2 or TRBV6-3; TRBD1 matches 7 bases. The germline V gene encodes CDR1 MNHEY and CDR2 SVGEGT. The CDR3 has 16 residues. V dropped 0 bases and J dropped 1; count of bases not matched to a gene: 5.

This CDR3 reads CASSPRTGGTDGELFF. DNA of the CDR3: TGTGCCAGCAGTCCCCGGACAGGGGGGACGGACGGGGAGCTGTTTTTT. The chain couples TRBV28 to TRBJ2-2, with TRBD1 identical over 10 bases. Germline V gene data show CDR1 as MDHEN and CDR2 as SYDVKM. The CDR3 consists of 16 residues. The junction had 10 bases not matched to a gene; V was cut back by 5 bases and J by 7 bases. Full variable domain (outside the CDR3, taken from reference TRBV28 and TRBJ2-2): DVKVTQSSRYLVKRTGEKVFLECVQDMDHENMFWYRQDPGLGLRLIYFSYDVKMKEKGDIPEGYSVSREKKERFSLILESASTNQTSMYLCASSPRTGGTDGELFFGEGSRLTVL.

The count of this clone is one. V and J are TRBV28 and TRBJ2-1, with TRBD2 identical over 9 bases. The CDR3 sequence is 15 residues long. Germline V gene data show CDR1 as MDHEN and CDR2 as SYDVKM. Unmatched junction bases numbered 10, after V lost 6 bases and J lost 7 bases. CDR3 region: CASRLAGAIGNEQFF. In nucleotides, the CDR3 is TGTGCCAGCAGGTTAGCGGGAGCAATAGGGAATGAGCAGTTCTTC.

Comments on this clone: This sample also contains other DNA sequences that code for the same CDR3. The V and J genes are TRBV7-9 and TRBJ2-5, with 10 bases matching TRBD2. Trimming cost V 5 bases and J 2 bases; bases outside gene matches: 5. The germline gives CDR1 SEHNR, CDR2 FQNEAQ (reference sequence). The CDR3 is made up of 15 amino acids. CDR3 sequence reads: CASSDQAGGQETQYF. As DNA, the CDR3 is TGTGCCAGCAGCGATCAAGCGGGGGGGCAAGAGACCCAGTACTTC.

The chain uses TRBV27 and TRBJ2-7; tentatively, D is TRBD2 (6 bases). Trimming removed 6 bases at V and 2 bases at J, with 17 bases between. This CDR3 is built from 15 residues. Germline CDR1 MNHEY, CDR2 SMNVEV (reference sequence). CDR3 sequence (DNA): TGTGCCAGCAGCACGGTTAGCGGAGGTACCTACGAGCAGTACTTC. Protein product: CASSTVSGGTYEQYF.

The CDR3 region is CASSEALFAGGFEQYF. CDR3 sequence (DNA): TGTGCCAGCAGTGAAGCGCTTTTTGCAGGGGGCTTCGAGCAGTACTTC. The chain couples TRBV2 to TRBJ2-7; 8 positions match TRBD1. The trim removed 0 bases at V and 6 bases at J, leaving 10 bases unmatched. This CDR3 has 16 amino acids. The germline V gene encodes CDR1 SNHLY and CDR2 FYNNEI.

The rearrangement uses TRBV7-3 and TRBJ2-1; a possible D gene is TRBD2 (5 bases). The V gene lost 1 base and the J gene lost 0 bases, with 7 bases spanning the gap. This CDR3 contains 15 residues. Germline lookup yields CDR1 SGHTA and CDR2 FQGTGA. The DNA of the CDR3 is TGTGCCAGCAGCTTAAGAGGGCTCTCCTACAATGAGCAGTTCTTC. This encodes CASSLRGLSYNEQFF.

This rearrangement joins TRBV28 to TRBJ2-6; the match to TRBD1 covers 7 bases. Trimming cost V 7 bases and J 0 bases; bases outside gene matches: 6. Germline V gene lookup returns CDR1 MDHEN and CDR2 SYDVKM. The CDR3 contains 16 residues. CDR3 sequence reads: CASKRQGFSGANVLTF. The CDR3 bases are TGTGCCAGCAAGAGACAGGGCTTCTCTGGGGCCAACGTCCTGACTTTC.

This sequence joins TRBV5-6 and TRBJ1-2; 9 bases fit TRBD1. The J segment lost 2 bases and the V segment lost 5 bases, leaving 10 bases of the junction unmatched. The CDR3 sequence is 16 residues long. Germline-derived CDR1 and CDR2 are SGHDT and YYEEEE. The CDR3: CASRPGTGSTNYGYTF. Written as DNA, the CDR3 is TGTGCCAGCAGACCGGGGACAGGGTCAACGAACTATGGCTACACCTTC.

The rearrangement links TRBV30 to TRBJ2-2; TRBD2 aligns across 9 bases. Germline CDR1 reads GTSNPN; CDR2 reads SVGIG (reference sequence). The junction had 7 bases not matched to a gene; V was cut back by 5 bases and J by 6 bases. The CDR3 totals 14 residues. Here the CDR3 reads CAWGSGSYAGELFF. The CDR3 DNA reads as TGTGCCTGGGGTAGCGGGAGCTATGCCGGGGAGCTGTTTTTT.

The chain recombines TRBV29-1 with TRBJ1-1; 8 bases match TRBD1. Losses at the gene ends were 7 bases for V and 2 bases for J; bases not matched to a gene: 9. This CDR3 has 14 amino acids. Germline loops: CDR1 SQVTM, CDR2 ANQGSEA. This CDR3 is CSAVGAGGNTEAFF. The CDR3 DNA reads as TGCAGCGCAGTAGGGGCAGGGGGCAACACTGAAGCTTTCTTT.

This chain uses TRBV6-2 or TRBV6-3 with TRBJ2-1, with unresolved D. This CDR3 contains 13 residues. V was clipped by 0 bases and J by 3 bases, with 3 bases between them. In germline, CDR1 is MNHEY, CDR2 SVGEGT. CDR3: CASSYSDYNEQFF. DNA of the CDR3: TGTGCCAGCAGTTACTCGGACTACAATGAGCAGTTCTTC.

CDR3 residues: CASSSSTSTEQFF. In DNA, the CDR3 is TGTGCCAGCAGCTCTTCGACTAGCACTGAGCAGTTCTTC. This chain connects TRBV9 to TRBJ2-1, with 7 bases aligning to TRBD2. This CDR3 is 13 amino acids long. Germline V gene lookup returns CDR1 SGDLS and CDR2 YYNGEE. V gave up 4 bases and J gave up 9 bases; unmatched junction bases: 7.

As DNA, the CDR3 is TGTGCCAGCAGTACTTGGACAGGGGGAGCTTCACCCCTCCACTTT. It specifies CASSTWTGGASPLHF. The J gene is TRBJ1-6, the V gene TRBV6-5; TRBD1 agrees at 10 bases. V dropped 5 bases and J dropped 9; count of bases not matched to a gene: 7. The CDR3 sequence is 15 residues long. Germline-derived CDR1 and CDR2 are MNHEY and SVGAGI.

V is TRBV27 and J is TRBJ2-7; 9 positions agree with TRBD1. The CDR3 totals 14 residues. Trimming at V came to 5 bases and at J to 3 bases, leaving 5 bases not matched to a gene. In germline, CDR1 is MNHEY, CDR2 SMNVEV (reference sequence). CDR3 in amino acids: CASSPRDRDYEQYF. Here the CDR3 DNA reads TGTGCCAGCAGTCCCCGGGACAGGGACTACGAGCAGTACTTC.

This clone has a handful of counts. The chain joins TRBV7-9 to TRBJ1-6; TRBD1 matches 7 bases. This CDR3 comprises 15 residues. Looked up from germline, CDR1 is SEHNR and CDR2 is FQNEAQ (reference sequence). V lost 2 bases, J lost 9 bases, and 7 bases stayed unmatched. Written as DNA, the CDR3 is TGTGCCAGCAGCTTAACAGGGACAGCAATTTCACCCCTCCACTTT. It is translated as CASSLTGTAISPLHF.